The rows below give T cell receptor beta chains drawn from one sample of a study of response to subunit inactivated influenza vaccine. From the RT-PCR reads, TCRdb called clonotypes with MiXCR, one entry per CDR3 protein. The table has roughly 570,000 distinct CDR3 sequences, about 15% seen once. This sample comprised PBMCs from blood, obtained about 13 days after vaccination. The source is a man aged 50 to 60 who received an inactivated influenza vaccine. Each CDR3 is given with its conserved first and last residue. The D gene is left open where the match is weak. The size entry is marked missing in some rows and otherwise reads once, few, many or a size class.

>TRBJ2-3|NA|NA|TRBV20-1
TGCAGTGCTAACCAACGCGTCACAGATACGCAGTATTTT
CSANQRVTDTQYF
>TRBJ1-1|NA|many|TRBV12-3/TRBV12-4
TGTGCCAGCAGTTTAAGGGCGAACACTGAAGCTTTCTTT
CASSLRANTEAFF
>TRBJ1-2|NA|NA|TRBV6-5
TGTGCCAGCAGTTACGACCCGGAAGGCTATGGCTACACCTTC
CASSYDPEGYGYTF
>TRBJ2-5|NA|few|TRBV7-9
TGTGCCAGCAGCTTCGCAGACAAAGAGACCCAGTACTTC
CASSFADKETQYF
>TRBJ2-3|TRBD2|few|TRBV20-1
TGCAGTGCTAGCTCCGGGACTAGCGGGAGGATGGCAGATACGCAGTATTTT
CSASSGTSGRMADTQYF
>TRBJ1-1|TRBD1|NA|TRBV9
TGTGCCAGCAGCGTAGAAACCGGGACAGGGCCTGAAGCTTTCTTT
CASSVETGTGPEAFF
>TRBJ1-6|NA|few|TRBV3-1
TGTGCCAGCAGCCAACTTTTCGCTCCTGGTTCACCCCTCCACTTT
CASSQLFAPGSPLHF
>TRBJ2-1|NA|NA|TRBV15
TGTGCCACCAGCAGAACTACCGGGACCCTATCCAATGAGCAGTTCTTC
CATSRTTGTLSNEQFF
>TRBJ1-5|NA|few|TRBV30
TGTGCCTGGAGTGGGACCGCTGGCCAGCCCCAGCATTTT
CAWSGTAGQPQHF
>TRBJ2-1|NA|NA|TRBV11-2
TGTGCCAGCAGCTTAGATCGTTCGGAAGTCTATGAGCAGTTCTTC
CASSLDRSEVYEQFF
>TRBJ2-7|TRBD1|NA|TRBV4-1
TGCGCCAGCAGCCAAGATCCCCAGGGGGCCTACGAGCAGTACTTC
CASSQDPQGAYEQYF
>TRBJ1-1|NA|NA|TRBV30
TGTGCCTGGAGTCCCCCAGGGAACACTGAAGCTTTCTTT
CAWSPPGNTEAFF
>TRBJ1-5|NA|few|TRBV6-5
TGTGCCAGCAGTTACTCGATTCTTTCAGACTATAGCAATCAGCCCCAGCATTTT
CASSYSILSDYSNQPQHF
>TRBJ2-5|NA|NA|TRBV7-8
TGTGCCAGCAGCTTAGAGGGACTGCTCCAAGAGACCCAGTACTTC
CASSLEGLLQETQYF
>TRBJ1-6|NA|many|TRBV7-9
TGTGCCAGCAGCTTAGACCCCCGGAAACCCCTCCACTTT
CASSLDPRKPLHF
>TRBJ2-5|TRBD2|NA|TRBV18
TGTGCCAGCTCATCTACTAGCGGGGGAGTAGAGACCCAGTACTTC
CASSSTSGGVETQYF
>TRBJ2-6|NA|NA|TRBV7-8
TGTGCCAGCAGCCGTTCGGGTGGGGCCAACGTCCTGACTTTC
CASSRSGGANVLTF
>TRBJ2-1|TRBD2|few|TRBV5-8
TGTGCCAGCAGCTTGGGGGGACTAGCCTACAATGAGCAGTTCTTC
CASSLGGLAYNEQFF
>TRBJ2-1|TRBD1|few|TRBV12-3/TRBV12-4
TGTGCCAGCAGTTTAGGGGGACAGGGGGCGCTTTTGGAGCAGTTCTTC
CASSLGGQGALLEQFF
>TRBJ1-2|NA|many|TRBV24-1
TGTGCCACCAGTGACTCCCGACAGGCACCCACCTATGGCTACACCTTC
CATSDSRQAPTYGYTF
>TRBJ2-1|NA|NA|TRBV3-1
TGTGCCAGCAGCCTTACCGTGGGGCCGAATGAGCAGTTCTTC
CASSLTVGPNEQFF
>TRBJ2-3|NA|NA|TRBV3-1
TGTGCCAGCAGCCTGGACCTCAAGTCAGATACGCAGTATTTT
CASSLDLKSDTQYF
>TRBJ2-3|NA|many|TRBV4-1
TGCGCCAGCAGCCAAGACGGCGACACAGATACGCAGTATTTT
CASSQDGDTDTQYF
>TRBJ1-6|NA|many|TRBV12-3/TRBV12-4
TGTGCCAGCAGTCGCAGAGGGGACGGCACTTCACCCCTCCACTTT
CASSRRGDGTSPLHF
>TRBJ2-1|NA|few|TRBV4-2
TGTGCCAGCAGCCAAGATGGGTCGGGGGCCGACAATGAGCAGTTCTTC
CASSQDGSGADNEQFF
>TRBJ2-2|TRBD1|NA|TRBV6-2/TRBV6-3
TGTGCCAGCAGTCTAGGACAGGGGACGAACACCGGGGAGCTGTTTTTT
CASSLGQGTNTGELFF
>TRBJ1-1|NA|few|TRBV5-1
TGCGCCAGCAGCTCCGTTCATCCCGGGGACACTGAAGCTTTCTTT
CASSSVHPGDTEAFF
>TRBJ2-5|NA|few|TRBV14
TGTGCCAGCAGCCAAGATCTAATGGAGACCCAGTACTTC
CASSQDLMETQYF
>TRBJ1-1|NA|NA|TRBV29-1
TGCAGCGTCGGGCAGACAGCTAACACTGAAGCTTTCTTT
CSVGQTANTEAFF
>TRBJ2-1|NA|NA|TRBV27
TGTGCCATCCTGGACGAATACAATGAGCAGTTCTTC
CAILDEYNEQFF
>TRBJ2-3|NA|NA|TRBV7-2
TGTGCCAGCAGCTCCCCTCCGGGACACCGCACAGATACGCAGTATTTT
CASSSPPGHRTDTQYF
>TRBJ2-7|NA|many|TRBV29-1
TGCAGCGCCAAACATGCCTACGAGCAGTACTTC
CSAKHAYEQYF
>TRBJ1-4|NA|NA|TRBV18
TGTGCCAGCTCACGTCCCAGGCAGAAGCTGTTTTTT
CASSRPRQKLFF
>TRBJ2-2|TRBD2|NA|TRBV5-6
TGTGCCAGCAGCTTGGCGCTAGCGGTGTTAAACACCGGGGAGCTGTTTTTT
CASSLALAVLNTGELFF
>TRBJ2-7|NA|few|TRBV4-3
TGCGCCAGCAGCCAAGTGTACGGTCCCTCCTACGAGCAGTACTTC
CASSQVYGPSYEQYF
>TRBJ2-5|NA|NA|TRBV4-2
TGTGCCAGCAGCCAAGTCAGGGGACGCCAGTACTTC
CASSQVRGRQYF
>TRBJ2-1|TRBD2|NA|TRBV29-1
TGCAGCGTCCCCCGCGGGGGGGTCTACAATGAGCAGTTCTTC
CSVPRGGVYNEQFF
>TRBJ2-7|TRBD1|NA|TRBV7-9
TGTGCCAGCAGCAACACAGGGGGCTTTCGAGACGAGCAGTACTTC
CASSNTGGFRDEQYF